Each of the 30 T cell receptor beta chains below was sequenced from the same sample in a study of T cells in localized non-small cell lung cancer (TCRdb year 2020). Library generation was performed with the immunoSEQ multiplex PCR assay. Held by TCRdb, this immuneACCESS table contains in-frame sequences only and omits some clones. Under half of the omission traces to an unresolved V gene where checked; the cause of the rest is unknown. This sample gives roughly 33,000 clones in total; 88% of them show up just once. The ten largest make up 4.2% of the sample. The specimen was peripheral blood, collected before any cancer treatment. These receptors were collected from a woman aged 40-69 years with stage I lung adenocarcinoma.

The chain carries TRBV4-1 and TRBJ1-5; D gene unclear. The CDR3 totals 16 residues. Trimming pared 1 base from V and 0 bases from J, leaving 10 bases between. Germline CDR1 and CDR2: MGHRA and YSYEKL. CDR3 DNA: TGCGCCAGCAGCCAAGTATCGGTGCCTAGCAATCAGCCCCAGCATTTT. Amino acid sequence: CASSQVSVPSNQPQHF.

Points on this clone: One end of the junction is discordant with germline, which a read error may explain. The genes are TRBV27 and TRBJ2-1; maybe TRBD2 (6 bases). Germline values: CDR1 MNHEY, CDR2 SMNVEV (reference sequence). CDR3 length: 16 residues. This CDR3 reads CASSLSPGLRYNEQFF. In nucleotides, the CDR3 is TGTGCCAGCAGTCTATCCCCGGGACTCCGATACAATGAGCAGTTCTTC.

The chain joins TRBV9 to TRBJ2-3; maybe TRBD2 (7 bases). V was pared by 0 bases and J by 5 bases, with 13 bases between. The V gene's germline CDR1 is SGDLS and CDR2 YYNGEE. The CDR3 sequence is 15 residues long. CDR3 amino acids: CASSVEGGGGDTQYF. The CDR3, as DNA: TGTGCCAGCAGCGTAGAGGGCGGGGGCGGAGATACGCAGTATTTT.

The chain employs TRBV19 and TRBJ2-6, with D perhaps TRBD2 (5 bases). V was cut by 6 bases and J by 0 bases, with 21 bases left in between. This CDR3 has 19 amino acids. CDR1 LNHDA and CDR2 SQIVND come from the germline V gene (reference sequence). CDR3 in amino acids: CASSPWSGSPTSGANVLTF. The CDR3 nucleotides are TGTGCCAGTAGCCCCTGGTCGGGGAGTCCCACCTCTGGGGCCAACGTCCTGACTTTC.

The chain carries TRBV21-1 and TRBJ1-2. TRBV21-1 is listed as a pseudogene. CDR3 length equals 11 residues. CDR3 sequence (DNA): TGTGCCAGCACAGGCGGTTGGGGCTACACCTTC. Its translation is CASTGGWGYTF.

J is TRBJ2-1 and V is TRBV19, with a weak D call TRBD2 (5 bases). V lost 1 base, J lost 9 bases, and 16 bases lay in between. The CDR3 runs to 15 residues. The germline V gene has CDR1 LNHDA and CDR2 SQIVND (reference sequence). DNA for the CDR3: TGTGCCAGTAGTATAGCCCGGCCCCGGGGAAGTGAGCAGTTCTTC. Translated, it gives CASSIARPRGSEQFF.

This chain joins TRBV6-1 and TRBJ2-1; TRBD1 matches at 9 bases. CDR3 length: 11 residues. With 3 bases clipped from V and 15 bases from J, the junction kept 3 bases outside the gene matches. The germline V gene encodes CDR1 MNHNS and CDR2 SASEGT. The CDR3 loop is CASSEGQGRFF. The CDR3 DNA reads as TGTGCCAGCAGTGAGGGACAGGGAAGGTTCTTC.

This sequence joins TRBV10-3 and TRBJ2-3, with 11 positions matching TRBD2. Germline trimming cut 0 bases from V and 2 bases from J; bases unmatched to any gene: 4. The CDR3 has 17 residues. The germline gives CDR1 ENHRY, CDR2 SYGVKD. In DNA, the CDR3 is TGTGCCATCAGTGAGTCGCCTAGCGGGGGGTACACAGATACGCAGTATTTT. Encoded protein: CAISESPSGGYTDTQYF.

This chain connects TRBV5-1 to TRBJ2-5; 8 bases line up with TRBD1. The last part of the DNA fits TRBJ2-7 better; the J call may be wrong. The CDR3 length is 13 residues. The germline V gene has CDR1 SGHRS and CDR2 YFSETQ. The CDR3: CASSFGQGTEQYF. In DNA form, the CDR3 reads TGCGCCAGCAGCTTTGGACAGGGCACCGAGCAGTACTTC.

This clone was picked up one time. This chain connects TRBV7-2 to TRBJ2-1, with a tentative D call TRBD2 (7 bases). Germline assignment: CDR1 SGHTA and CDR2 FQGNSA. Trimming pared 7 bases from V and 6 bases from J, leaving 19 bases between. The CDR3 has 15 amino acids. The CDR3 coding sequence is TGTGCCAGCACCCTATCTTTAGGGGGGGGCAATGAGCAGTTCTTC. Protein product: CASTLSLGGGNEQFF.

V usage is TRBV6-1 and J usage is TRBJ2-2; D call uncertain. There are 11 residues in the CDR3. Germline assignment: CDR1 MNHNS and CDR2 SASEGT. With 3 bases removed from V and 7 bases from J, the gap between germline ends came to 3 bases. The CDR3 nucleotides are TGTGCCAGCAGTGAGAACGGGGAGCTGTTTTTT. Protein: CASSENGELFF.

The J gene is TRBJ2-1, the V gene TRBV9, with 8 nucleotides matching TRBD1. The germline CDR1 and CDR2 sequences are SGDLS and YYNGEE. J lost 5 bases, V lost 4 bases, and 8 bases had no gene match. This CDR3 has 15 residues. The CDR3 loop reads CASSTGGFRNNEQFF. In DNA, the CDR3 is TGTGCCAGCAGCACAGGGGGGTTCAGGAACAATGAGCAGTTCTTC.

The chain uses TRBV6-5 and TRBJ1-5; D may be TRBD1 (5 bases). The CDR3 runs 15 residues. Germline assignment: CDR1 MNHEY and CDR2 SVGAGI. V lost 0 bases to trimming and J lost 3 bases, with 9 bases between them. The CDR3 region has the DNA TGTGCCAGCAGTTACTCGGCAGGGTCCAATCAGCCCCAGCATTTT. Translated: CASSYSAGSNQPQHF.

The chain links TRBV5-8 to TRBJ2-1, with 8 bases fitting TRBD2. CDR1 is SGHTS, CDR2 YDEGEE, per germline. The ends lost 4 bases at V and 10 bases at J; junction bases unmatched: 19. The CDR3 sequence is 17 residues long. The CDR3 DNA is TGTGCCAGCAGCGCGGCCAGAGGCCGGGGGGGGCGAGGGGAGCAGTTCTTC. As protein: CASSAARGRGGRGEQFF.

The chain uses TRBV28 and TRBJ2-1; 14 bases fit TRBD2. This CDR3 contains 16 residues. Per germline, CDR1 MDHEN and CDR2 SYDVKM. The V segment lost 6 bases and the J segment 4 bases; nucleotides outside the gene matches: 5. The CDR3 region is CASRDWTSGGYNEQFF. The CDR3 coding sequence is TGTGCCAGCAGGGACTGGACTAGCGGGGGGTACAATGAGCAGTTCTTC.

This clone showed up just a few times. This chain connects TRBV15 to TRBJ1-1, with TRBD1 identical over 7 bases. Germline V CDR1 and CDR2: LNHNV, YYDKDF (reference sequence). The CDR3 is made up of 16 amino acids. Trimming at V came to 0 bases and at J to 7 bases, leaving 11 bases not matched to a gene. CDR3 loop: CATSRDLPGQIGEAFF. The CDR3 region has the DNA TGTGCCACCAGCAGAGATCTTCCGGGACAGATCGGTGAAGCTTTCTTT.

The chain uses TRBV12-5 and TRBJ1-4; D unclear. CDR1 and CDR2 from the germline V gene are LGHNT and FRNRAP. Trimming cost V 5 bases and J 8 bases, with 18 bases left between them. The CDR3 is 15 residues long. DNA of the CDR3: TGTGCTAGTGGTACAGAACATCAGAGTGTGGAAAAACTGTTTTTT. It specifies CASGTEHQSVEKLFF.

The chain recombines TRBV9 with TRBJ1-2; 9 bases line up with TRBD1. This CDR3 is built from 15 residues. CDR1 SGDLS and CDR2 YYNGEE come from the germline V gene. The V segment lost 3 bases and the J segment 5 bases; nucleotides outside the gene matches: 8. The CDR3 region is CASSAQDRGLYGYTF. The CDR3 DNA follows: TGTGCCAGCAGCGCCCAGGACAGGGGATTATATGGCTACACCTTC.

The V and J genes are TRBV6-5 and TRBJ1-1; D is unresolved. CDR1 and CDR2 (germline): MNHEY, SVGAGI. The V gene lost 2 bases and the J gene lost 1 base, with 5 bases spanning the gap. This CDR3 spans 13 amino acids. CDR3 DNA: TGTGCCAGCAGTTACAACAGGAACACTGAAGCTTTCTTT. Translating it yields CASSYNRNTEAFF.

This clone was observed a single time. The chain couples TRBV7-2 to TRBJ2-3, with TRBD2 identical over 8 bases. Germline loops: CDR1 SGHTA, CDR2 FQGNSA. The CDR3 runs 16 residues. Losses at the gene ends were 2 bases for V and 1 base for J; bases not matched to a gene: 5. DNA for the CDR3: TGTGCCAGCAGCTTAACGGGGGGGCCGGGCACAGATACGCAGTATTTT. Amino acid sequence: CASSLTGGPGTDTQYF.

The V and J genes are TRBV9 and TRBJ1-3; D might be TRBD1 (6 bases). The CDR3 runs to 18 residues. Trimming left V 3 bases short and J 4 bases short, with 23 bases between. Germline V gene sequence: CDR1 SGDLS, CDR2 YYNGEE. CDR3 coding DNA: TGTGCCAGCAGCGAGGGCCCCTTCGGGGGGCATCCAGGAAACACCATATATTTT. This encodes CASSEGPFGGHPGNTIYF.

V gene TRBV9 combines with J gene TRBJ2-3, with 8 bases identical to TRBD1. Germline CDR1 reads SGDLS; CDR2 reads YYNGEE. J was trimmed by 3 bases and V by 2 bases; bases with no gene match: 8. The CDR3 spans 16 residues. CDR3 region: CASSVDRVARTDTQYF. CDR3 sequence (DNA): TGTGCCAGCAGCGTGGACAGGGTCGCGAGGACAGATACGCAGTATTTT.

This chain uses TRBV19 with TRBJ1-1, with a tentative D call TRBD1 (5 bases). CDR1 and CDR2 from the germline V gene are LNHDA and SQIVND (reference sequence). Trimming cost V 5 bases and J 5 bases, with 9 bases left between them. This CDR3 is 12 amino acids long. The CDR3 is CASSQGWTEAFF. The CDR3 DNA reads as TGTGCCAGTAGTCAGGGTTGGACTGAAGCTTTCTTT.

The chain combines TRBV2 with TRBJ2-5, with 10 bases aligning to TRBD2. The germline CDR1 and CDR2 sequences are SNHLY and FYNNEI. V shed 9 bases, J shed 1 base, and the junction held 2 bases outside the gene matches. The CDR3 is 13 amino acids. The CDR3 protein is CARASGGQETQYF. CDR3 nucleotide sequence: TGTGCCAGGGCTAGCGGGGGCCAAGAGACCCAGTACTTC.

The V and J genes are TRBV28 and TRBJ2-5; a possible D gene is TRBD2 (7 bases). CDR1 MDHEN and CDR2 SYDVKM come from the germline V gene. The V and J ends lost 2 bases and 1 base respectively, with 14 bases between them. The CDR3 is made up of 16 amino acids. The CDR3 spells CASSLINRGAQETQYF. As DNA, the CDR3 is TGTGCCAGCAGTTTAATTAATCGGGGGGCCCAAGAGACCCAGTACTTC.

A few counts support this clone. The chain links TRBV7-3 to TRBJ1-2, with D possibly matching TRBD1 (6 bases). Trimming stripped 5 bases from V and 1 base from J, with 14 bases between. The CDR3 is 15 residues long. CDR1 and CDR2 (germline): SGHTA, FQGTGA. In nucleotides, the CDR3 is TGTGCCAGCAGCCCTTGGACAGTGGGTAACTATGGCTACACCTTC. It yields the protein CASSPWTVGNYGYTF.

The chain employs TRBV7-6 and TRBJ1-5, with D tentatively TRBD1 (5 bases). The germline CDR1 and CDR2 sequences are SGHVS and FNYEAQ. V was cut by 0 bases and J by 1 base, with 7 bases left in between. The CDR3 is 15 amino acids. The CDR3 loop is CASSLATGSNQPQHF. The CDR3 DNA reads TGTGCCAGCAGCTTAGCAACAGGAAGCAATCAGCCCCAGCATTTT.

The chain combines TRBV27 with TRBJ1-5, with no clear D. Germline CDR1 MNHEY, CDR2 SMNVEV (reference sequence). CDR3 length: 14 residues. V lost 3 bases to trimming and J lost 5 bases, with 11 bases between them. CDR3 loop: CASSFRRNYQPQHF. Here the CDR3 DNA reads TGTGCCAGCAGTTTCCGCAGGAACTATCAGCCCCAGCATTTT.

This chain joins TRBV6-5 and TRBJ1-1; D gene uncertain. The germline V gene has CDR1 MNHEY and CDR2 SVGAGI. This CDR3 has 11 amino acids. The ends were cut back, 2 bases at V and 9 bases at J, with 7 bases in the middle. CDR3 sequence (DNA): TGTGCCAGCAGTTACGCCCAAAAAGCTTTCTTT. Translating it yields CASSYAQKAFF.

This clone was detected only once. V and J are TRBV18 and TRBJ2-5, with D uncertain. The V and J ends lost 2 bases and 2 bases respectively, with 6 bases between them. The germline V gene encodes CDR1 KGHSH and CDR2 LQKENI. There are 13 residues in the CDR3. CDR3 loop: CASSPEQQETQYF. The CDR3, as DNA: TGTGCCAGCTCACCAGAACAGCAAGAGACCCAGTACTTC.